Listed here are 9 T cell receptor beta chains from one sample, sequenced in a study of T cell changes during pregnancy in multiple sclerosis. Sequencing used immunoSEQ multiplex PCR; TCRdb keeps in-frame clones, though not all of them. The profile shows about 70,000 clones, over 90% of them singletons. Specimen: CD4+ T cells from peripheral blood mononuclear cells, collected after pregnancy. The origin of the receptors is a female donor with multiple sclerosis, enrolled in a pregnancy study.

The chain combines TRBV5-1 with TRBJ2-5, with 10 bases matching TRBD2. V gave up 2 bases and J gave up 2 bases; unmatched junction bases: 12. Germline V gene data show CDR1 as SGHRS and CDR2 as YFSETQ. This CDR3 has 18 amino acids. The DNA for the CDR3 is TGCGCCAGCAGCTTTACTAGCCCGTTAGCGGGAGGACAAGAGACCCAGTACTTC. Translated, it gives CASSFTSPLAGGQETQYF.

The J gene is TRBJ2-6, the V gene TRBV27, with D possibly TRBD2 on 6 matching bases. The V gene's germline CDR1 is MNHEY and CDR2 SMNVEV (reference sequence). The CDR3 sequence is 20 residues long. The V gene lost 2 bases and the J gene lost 2 bases, with 22 bases spanning the gap. This chain's CDR3 is CASSLGGVRALRTGANVLTF. The CDR3 region has the DNA TGTGCCAGCAGTTTAGGAGGGGTCAGGGCCTTGAGGACTGGGGCCAACGTCCTGACTTTC.

The chain employs TRBV5-1 and TRBJ2-7; TRBD2 matches at 7 bases. CDR1 SGHRS and CDR2 YFSETQ come from the germline V gene. This CDR3 region has 23 residues. V shed 5 bases, J shed 2 bases, and the junction held 34 bases outside the gene matches. This chain's CDR3 is CASRTSTSFGPEGGLRRTYEQYF. The DNA of the CDR3 is TGCGCCAGCAGAACCTCGACTAGTTTCGGACCCGAGGGAGGGTTGCGACGTACCTACGAGCAGTACTTC.

This clone was seen just once. This chain links TRBV27 with TRBJ2-1; 8 positions match TRBD1. Per germline, CDR1 MNHEY and CDR2 SMNVEV (reference sequence). Trimming removed 4 bases from V and 2 bases from J; junction bases left unmatched: 4. There are 15 residues in the CDR3. This CDR3 reads CASSSRQGTYNEQFF. In DNA form, the CDR3 reads TGTGCCAGCAGTTCGCGACAGGGGACCTACAATGAGCAGTTCTTC.

The chain employs TRBV14 and TRBJ2-2; 10 bases align to TRBD2. Germline values: CDR1 SGHDN, CDR2 FVKESK. This CDR3 spans 15 amino acids. V was clipped by 6 bases and J by 3 bases; unmatched bases: 4. The DNA of the CDR3 is TGTGCCAGCAGTTCCCTAGCGGGAGACACCGGGGAGCTGTTTTTT. Protein sequence: CASSSLAGDTGELFF.

This chain joins TRBV19 and TRBJ1-1; D is ambiguous. Germline V gives CDR1 LNHDA, CDR2 SQIVND (reference sequence). The V end lost 5 bases, the J end lost 4 bases, and 17 bases lay between the germline ends. CDR3 size: 15 residues. For the CDR3, the DNA is TGTGCCAGTAGTGTTCAGGACTGGGCGGGCACTGAAGCTTTCTTT. The encoded protein is CASSVQDWAGTEAFF.

The V and J genes are TRBV11-2 and TRBJ2-1, with TRBD1 matching over 9 bases. This CDR3 has 16 residues. The germline gives CDR1 SGHAT, CDR2 FQNNGV. With V trimmed by 5 bases and J by 0 bases, 5 bases remained unmatched. CDR3 sequence reads: CASSLGQGSSYNEQFF. CDR3 sequence (DNA): TGTGCCAGCAGCCTCGGACAGGGGAGCTCCTACAATGAGCAGTTCTTC. The full variable domain, in which reference TRBV11-2 and TRBJ2-1 provide the parts outside the CDR3, is EAGVAQSPRYKIIEKRQSVAFWCNPISGHATLYWYQQILGQGPKLLIQFQNNGVVDDSQLPKDRFSAERLKGVDSTLKIQPAKLEDSAVYLCASSLGQGSSYNEQFFGPGTRLTVL.

This clone was counted once. The rearrangement joins TRBV2 to TRBJ1-2, with D unresolved. The CDR3 loop spans 15 amino acids. Germline-derived CDR1 and CDR2 are SNHLY and FYNNEI. V lost 3 bases, J lost 1 base, and 12 bases lay in between. The DNA for the CDR3 is TGTGCCAGCAGTGATCTGAGGTCCCTTAACTATGGCTACACCTTC. This sequence encodes CASSDLRSLNYGYTF.

This clone was seen a single time. The chain joins TRBV4-2 to TRBJ2-2; 7 bases line up with TRBD1. Germline values: CDR1 LGHNA, CDR2 YNFKEQ. The CDR3 totals 14 residues. V shed 1 base and J 8 bases; nucleotides not matched to a gene: 4. The CDR3 nucleotides read TGTGCCAGCAGCCAAGGGGAGACAGGGGGGGAGCTGTTTTTT. This sequence encodes CASSQGETGGELFF.